These 10 T cell receptor beta chains were sequenced from one sample in a study of identifying expanded T cells in peripheral blood. Repertoires were generated with immunoSEQ multiplex PCR, while TCRdb's copy carries only in-frame clones and drops some. This sample carries 75,000 to 95,000 clones, roughly 89% of them seen once, and the ten largest clones take 7.3%. The sequenced material came from blood. These receptor sequences come from a person aged 18-70 years in good health.

This clone appeared a single time. This chain links TRBV30 with TRBJ1-1; 9 bases are shared with TRBD1. The CDR3 consists of 16 residues. Trimming removed 1 base from V and 6 bases from J; junction bases left unmatched: 12. From germline, CDR1 is GTSNPN and CDR2 SVGIG (reference sequence). CDR3 protein: CAWSGWGQGFLAEAFF. In DNA, the CDR3 is TGTGCCTGGAGTGGATGGGGACAGGGTTTTCTGGCTGAAGCTTTCTTT.

In DNA, the CDR3 is TGTGCCAGCAGCCAAGGTGACCGACAATCTTATGGCTACACCTTC. This codes for CASSQGDRQSYGYTF. The J gene is TRBJ1-2, the V gene TRBV4-2; D gene unclear. Germline V gene sequence: CDR1 LGHNA, CDR2 YNFKEQ. V lost 1 base and J lost 5, with 14 bases in between. The CDR3 consists of 15 residues.

The chain is built from TRBV6-1 and TRBJ2-2; D could derive from TRBD1 or TRBD2 (5 bases each). V lost 7 bases, J lost 0 bases, and 12 bases lay in between. Germline V gene sequence: CDR1 MNHNS, CDR2 SASEGT. The CDR3 extends over 15 amino acids. CDR3 sequence reads: CASKRETANTGELFF. In DNA, the CDR3 is TGTGCCAGCAAGAGGGAGACAGCGAACACCGGGGAGCTGTTTTTT.

The chain recombines TRBV9 with TRBJ2-3; either TRBD1 or TRBD2 may supply D (5 bases each). Germline lookup yields CDR1 SGDLS and CDR2 YYNGEE. The CDR3 sequence is 15 residues long. Trimming shortened V by 0 bases and J by 2 bases, and 10 bases separated the two germline ends. CDR3 DNA: TGTGCCAGCAGCGTAGGGGGGTGGGTCACAGATACGCAGTATTTT. Amino acid sequence: CASSVGGWVTDTQYF.

The V and J genes are TRBV7-9 and TRBJ2-1; TRBD2 matches at 8 bases. Per germline, CDR1 SEHNR and CDR2 FQNEAQ (reference sequence). The CDR3 consists of 8 residues. The chain's CDR3 is CAAGGQFF. The CDR3 nucleotides read TGTGCGGCGGGGGGGCAGTTCTTC.

The rearrangement uses TRBV30 and TRBJ2-3; 8 bases agree with TRBD1. Germline loops: CDR1 GTSNPN, CDR2 SVGIG (reference sequence). CDR3 length equals 14 residues. The junction had 2 bases not matched to a gene; V was cut back by 0 bases and J by 3 bases. The CDR3 region is CAWSVQGGTDTQYF. CDR3 sequence (DNA): TGTGCCTGGAGTGTACAGGGGGGAACAGATACGCAGTATTTT. The whole variable domain, filled in from reference TRBV30 and TRBJ2-3, reads SQTIHQWPATLVQPVGSPLSLECTVEGTSNPNLYWYRQAAGRGLQLLFYSVGIGQISSEVPQNLSASRPQDRQFILSSKKLLLSDSGFYLCAWSVQGGTDTQYFGPGTRLTVL.

V gene TRBV19 combines with J gene TRBJ2-7; 7 positions agree with TRBD1. J gave up 3 bases and V 5 bases, and 13 bases lay outside the gene matches. CDR1 and CDR2 from the germline V gene are LNHDA and SQIVND (reference sequence). This CDR3 has 16 amino acids. The CDR3 region has the DNA TGTGCCAGTAGTGCGTCGACAGGGTGGGATTTCTACGAGCAGTACTTC. Protein: CASSASTGWDFYEQYF.

V and J are TRBV7-2 and TRBJ2-7; D might be TRBD1 (6 bases). The germline gives CDR1 SGHTA, CDR2 FQGNSA. V was cut by 2 bases and J by 3 bases, with 8 bases left in between. CDR3 size: 13 residues. CDR3: CASSLKQGYEQYF. The CDR3 DNA sequence: TGTGCCAGCAGCTTAAAACAGGGCTACGAGCAGTACTTC.

This clone came up a few times. This chain joins TRBV13 and TRBJ2-1, with 10 bases matching TRBD1. The V gene's germline CDR1 is PRHDT and CDR2 FYEKMQ (reference sequence). The CDR3 sequence is 15 residues long. Losses at the gene ends were 5 bases for V and 7 bases for J; bases not matched to a gene: 8. The CDR3 bases are TGTGCCAGCAGCCCAGGGACAGGGGTGGCGAATGAGCAGTTCTTC. This encodes CASSPGTGVANEQFF. Combining the CDR3 with reference TRBV13 and TRBJ2-1 gives the whole variable domain AAGVIQSPRHLIKEKRETATLKCYPIPRHDTVYWYQQGPGQDPQFLISFYEKMQSDKGSIPDRFSAQQFSDYHSELNMSSLELGDSALYFCASSPGTGVANEQFFGPGTRLTVL.

This clone was detected only once. The chain is built from TRBV9 and TRBJ1-3; unclear D gene. The CDR3 has 16 amino acids. CDR1 and CDR2 from the germline V gene are SGDLS and YYNGEE. V was cut by 4 bases and J by 1 base, with 15 bases left in between. The CDR3 sequence: CASSPPTLSSGNTIYF. The CDR3 region has the DNA TGTGCCAGCAGCCCTCCAACCCTTTCGTCTGGAAACACCATATATTTT.